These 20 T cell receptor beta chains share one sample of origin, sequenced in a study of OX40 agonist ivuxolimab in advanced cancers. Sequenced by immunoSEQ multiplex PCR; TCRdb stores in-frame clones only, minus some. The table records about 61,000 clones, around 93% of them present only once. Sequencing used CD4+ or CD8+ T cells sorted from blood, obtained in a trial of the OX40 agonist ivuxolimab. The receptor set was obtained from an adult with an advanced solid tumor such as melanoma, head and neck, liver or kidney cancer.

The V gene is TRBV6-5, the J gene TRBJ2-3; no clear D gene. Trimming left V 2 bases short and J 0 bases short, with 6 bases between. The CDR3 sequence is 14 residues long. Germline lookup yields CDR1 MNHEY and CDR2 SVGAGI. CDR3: CASSYGESTDTQYF. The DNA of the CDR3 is TGTGCCAGCAGTTACGGCGAAAGCACAGATACGCAGTATTTT.

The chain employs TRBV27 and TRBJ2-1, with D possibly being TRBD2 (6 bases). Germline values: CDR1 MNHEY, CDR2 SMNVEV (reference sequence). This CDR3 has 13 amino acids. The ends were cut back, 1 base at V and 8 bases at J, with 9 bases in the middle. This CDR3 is CASSLLTGDEQFF. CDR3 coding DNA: TGTGCCAGCAGTTTATTAACGGGAGATGAGCAGTTCTTC.

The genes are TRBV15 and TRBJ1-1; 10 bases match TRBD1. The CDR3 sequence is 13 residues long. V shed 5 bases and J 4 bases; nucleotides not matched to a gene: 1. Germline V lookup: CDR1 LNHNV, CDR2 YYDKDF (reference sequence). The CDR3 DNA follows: TGTGCCACCAGCTGGACAGGGGGCACTGAAGCTTTCTTT. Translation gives CATSWTGGTEAFF.

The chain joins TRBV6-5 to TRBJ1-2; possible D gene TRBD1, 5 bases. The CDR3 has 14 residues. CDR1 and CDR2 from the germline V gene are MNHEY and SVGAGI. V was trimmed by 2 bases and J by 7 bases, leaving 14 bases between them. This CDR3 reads CASSYLVEGRGYTF. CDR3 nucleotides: TGTGCCAGCAGTTACCTCGTGGAGGGGCGTGGCTACACCTTC.

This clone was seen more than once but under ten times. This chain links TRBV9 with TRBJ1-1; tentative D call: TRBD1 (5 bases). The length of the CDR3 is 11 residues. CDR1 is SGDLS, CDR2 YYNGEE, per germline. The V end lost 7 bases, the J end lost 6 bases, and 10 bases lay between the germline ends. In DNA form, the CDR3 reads TGTGCCAGCGGGGCGGGGGCTGAAGCTTTCTTT. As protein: CASGAGAEAFF. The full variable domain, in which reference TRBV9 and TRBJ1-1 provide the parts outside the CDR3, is DSGVTQTPKHLITATGQRVTLRCSPRSGDLSVYWYQQSLDQGLQFLIQYYNGEERAKGNILERFSAQQFPDLHSELNLSSLELGDSALYFCASGAGAEAFFGQGTRLTVV.

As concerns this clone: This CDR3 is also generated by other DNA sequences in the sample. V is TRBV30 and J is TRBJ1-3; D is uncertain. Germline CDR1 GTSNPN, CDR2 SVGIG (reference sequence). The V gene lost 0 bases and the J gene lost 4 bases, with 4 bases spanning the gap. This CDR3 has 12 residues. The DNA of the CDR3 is TGTGCCTGGAGTGTACTAGGAAACACCATATATTTT. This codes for CAWSVLGNTIYF. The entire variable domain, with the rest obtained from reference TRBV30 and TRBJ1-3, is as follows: SQTIHQWPATLVQPVGSPLSLECTVEGTSNPNLYWYRQAAGRGLQLLFYSVGIGQISSEVPQNLSASRPQDRQFILSSKKLLLSDSGFYLCAWSVLGNTIYFGEGSWLTVV.

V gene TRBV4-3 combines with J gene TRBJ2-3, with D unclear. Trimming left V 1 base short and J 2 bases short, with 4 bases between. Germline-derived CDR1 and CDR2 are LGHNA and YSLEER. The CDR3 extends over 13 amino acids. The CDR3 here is CASSQVHTDTQYF. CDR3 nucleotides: TGCGCCAGCAGCCAAGTCCACACAGATACGCAGTATTTT.

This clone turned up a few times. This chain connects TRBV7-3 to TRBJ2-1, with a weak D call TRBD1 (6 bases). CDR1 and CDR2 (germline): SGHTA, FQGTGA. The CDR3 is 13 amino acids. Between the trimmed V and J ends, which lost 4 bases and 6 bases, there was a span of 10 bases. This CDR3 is CASSSPGVNEQFF. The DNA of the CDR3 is TGTGCCAGCAGCTCACCAGGGGTCAATGAGCAGTTCTTC.

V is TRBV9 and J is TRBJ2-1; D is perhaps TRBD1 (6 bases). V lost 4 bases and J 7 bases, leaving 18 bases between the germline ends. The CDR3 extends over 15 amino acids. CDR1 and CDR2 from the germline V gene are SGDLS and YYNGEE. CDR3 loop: CASSPTGTPANEQFF. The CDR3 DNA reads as TGTGCCAGCAGCCCCACCGGGACACCCGCGAATGAGCAGTTCTTC.

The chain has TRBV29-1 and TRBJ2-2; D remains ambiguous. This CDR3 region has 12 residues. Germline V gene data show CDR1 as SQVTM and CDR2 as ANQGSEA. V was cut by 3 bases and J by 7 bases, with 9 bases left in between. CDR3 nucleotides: TGCAGCGTTGATTTGGGGATCGGGGAGCTGTTTTTT. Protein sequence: CSVDLGIGELFF.

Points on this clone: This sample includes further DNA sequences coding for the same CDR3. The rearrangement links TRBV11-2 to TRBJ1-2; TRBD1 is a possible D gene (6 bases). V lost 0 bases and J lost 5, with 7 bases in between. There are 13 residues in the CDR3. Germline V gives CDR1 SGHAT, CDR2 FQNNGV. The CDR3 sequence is CASSLEGGYGYTF. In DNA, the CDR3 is TGTGCCAGCAGCTTAGAAGGGGGATATGGCTACACCTTC.

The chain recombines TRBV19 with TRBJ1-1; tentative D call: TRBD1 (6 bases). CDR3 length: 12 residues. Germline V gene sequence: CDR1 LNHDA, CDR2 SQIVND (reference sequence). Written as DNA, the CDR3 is TGTGTCCCCCCGGGACAGAACACTGAAGCTTTCTTT. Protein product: CVPPGQNTEAFF.

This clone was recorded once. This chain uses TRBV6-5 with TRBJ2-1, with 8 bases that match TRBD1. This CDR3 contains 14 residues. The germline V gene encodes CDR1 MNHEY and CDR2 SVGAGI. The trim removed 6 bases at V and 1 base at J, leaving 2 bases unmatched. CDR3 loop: CASSTGGSYNEQFF. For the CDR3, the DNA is TGTGCCAGCAGCACAGGGGGTTCCTACAATGAGCAGTTCTTC.

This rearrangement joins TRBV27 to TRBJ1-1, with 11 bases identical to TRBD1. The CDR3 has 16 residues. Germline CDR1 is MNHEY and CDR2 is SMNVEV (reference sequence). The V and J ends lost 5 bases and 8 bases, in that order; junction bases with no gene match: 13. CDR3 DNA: TGTGCCAGCAGTAATACCGGGACAGGGGGGACTTGGGAAGCTTTCTTT. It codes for CASSNTGTGGTWEAFF.

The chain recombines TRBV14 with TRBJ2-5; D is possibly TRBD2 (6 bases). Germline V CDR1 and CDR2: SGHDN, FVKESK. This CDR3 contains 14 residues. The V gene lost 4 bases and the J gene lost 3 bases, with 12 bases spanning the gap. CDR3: CASSRWREKETQYF. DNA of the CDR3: TGTGCCAGCAGCCGATGGAGGGAAAAAGAGACCCAGTACTTC.

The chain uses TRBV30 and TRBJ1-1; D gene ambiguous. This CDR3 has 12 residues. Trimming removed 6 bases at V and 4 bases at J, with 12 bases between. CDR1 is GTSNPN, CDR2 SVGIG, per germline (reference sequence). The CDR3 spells CACPLSATEAFF. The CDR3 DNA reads TGTGCCTGTCCGTTATCAGCCACTGAAGCTTTCTTT.

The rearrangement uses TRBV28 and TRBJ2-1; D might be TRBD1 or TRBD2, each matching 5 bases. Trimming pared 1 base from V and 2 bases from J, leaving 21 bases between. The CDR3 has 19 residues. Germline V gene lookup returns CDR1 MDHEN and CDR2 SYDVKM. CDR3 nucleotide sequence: TGTGCCAGCAGTTTATTCCCTCCCAGAGGGGCGCAAACCTACAATGAGCAGTTCTTC. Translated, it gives CASSLFPPRGAQTYNEQFF.

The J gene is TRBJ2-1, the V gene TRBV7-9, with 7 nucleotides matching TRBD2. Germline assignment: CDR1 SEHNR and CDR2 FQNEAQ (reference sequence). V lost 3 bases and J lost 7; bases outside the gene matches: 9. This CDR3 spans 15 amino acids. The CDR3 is CASSLRGGPVNEQFF. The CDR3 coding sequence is TGTGCCAGCAGCTTGCGGGGAGGGCCGGTTAATGAGCAGTTCTTC.

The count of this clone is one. The CDR3 bases are TGCAGTGCCCCAATATTTAGTGAGCAGTTCTTC. Its translation is CSAPIFSEQFF. J is TRBJ2-1 and V is TRBV20-1, with D uncertain. Germline V gene data show CDR1 as DFQATT and CDR2 as SNEGSKA (reference sequence). This CDR3 contains 11 residues. V was pared by 6 bases and J by 9 bases, with 12 bases between.

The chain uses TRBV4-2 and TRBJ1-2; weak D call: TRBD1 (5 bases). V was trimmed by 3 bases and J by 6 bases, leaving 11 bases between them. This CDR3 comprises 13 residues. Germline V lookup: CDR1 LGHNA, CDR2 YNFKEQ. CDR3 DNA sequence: TGTGCCAGCAGCCACGGGGGTTTGCATGGCTACACCTTC. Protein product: CASSHGGLHGYTF.